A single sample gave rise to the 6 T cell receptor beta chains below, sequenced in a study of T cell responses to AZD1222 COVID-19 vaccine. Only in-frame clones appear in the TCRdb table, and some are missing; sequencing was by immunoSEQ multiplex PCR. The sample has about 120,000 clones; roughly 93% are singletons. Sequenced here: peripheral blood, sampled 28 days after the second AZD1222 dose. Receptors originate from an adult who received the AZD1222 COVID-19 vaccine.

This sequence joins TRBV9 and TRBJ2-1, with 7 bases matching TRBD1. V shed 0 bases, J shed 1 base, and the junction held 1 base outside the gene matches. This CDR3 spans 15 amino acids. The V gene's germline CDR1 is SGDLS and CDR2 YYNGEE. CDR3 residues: CASSVEGASYNEQFF. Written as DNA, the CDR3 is TGTGCCAGCAGCGTAGAGGGGGCATCCTACAATGAGCAGTTCTTC.

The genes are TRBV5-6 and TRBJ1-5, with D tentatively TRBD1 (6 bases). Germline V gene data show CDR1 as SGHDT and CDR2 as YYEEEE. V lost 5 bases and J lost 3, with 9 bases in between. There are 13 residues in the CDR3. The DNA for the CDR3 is TGTGCCAGCAGTACAGGGTTCAATCAGCCCCAGCATTTT. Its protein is CASSTGFNQPQHF.

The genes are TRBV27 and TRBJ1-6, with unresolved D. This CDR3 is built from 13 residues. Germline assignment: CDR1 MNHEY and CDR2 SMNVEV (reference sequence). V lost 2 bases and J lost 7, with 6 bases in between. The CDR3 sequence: CASSLSPNSPLHF. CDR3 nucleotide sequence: TGTGCCAGCAGTTTAAGTCCGAATTCACCCCTCCACTTT.

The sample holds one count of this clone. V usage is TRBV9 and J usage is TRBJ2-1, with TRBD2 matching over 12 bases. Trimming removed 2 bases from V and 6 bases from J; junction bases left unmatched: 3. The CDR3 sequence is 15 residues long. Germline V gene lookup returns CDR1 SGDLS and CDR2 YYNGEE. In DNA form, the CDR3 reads TGTGCCAGCAGCGTTACTAGCGGGAGGTCCAATGAGCAGTTCTTC. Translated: CASSVTSGRSNEQFF. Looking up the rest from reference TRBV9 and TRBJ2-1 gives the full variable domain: DSGVTQTPKHLITATGQRVTLRCSPRSGDLSVYWYQQSLDQGLQFLIQYYNGEERAKGNILERFSAQQFPDLHSELNLSSLELGDSALYFCASSVTSGRSNEQFFGPGTRLTVL.

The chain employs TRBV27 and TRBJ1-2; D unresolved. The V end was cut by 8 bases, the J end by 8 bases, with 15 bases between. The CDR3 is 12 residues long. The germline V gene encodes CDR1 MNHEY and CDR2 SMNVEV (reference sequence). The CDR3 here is CASFFRATGYTF. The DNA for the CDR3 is TGTGCCAGCTTCTTCCGGGCGACCGGCTACACCTTC.

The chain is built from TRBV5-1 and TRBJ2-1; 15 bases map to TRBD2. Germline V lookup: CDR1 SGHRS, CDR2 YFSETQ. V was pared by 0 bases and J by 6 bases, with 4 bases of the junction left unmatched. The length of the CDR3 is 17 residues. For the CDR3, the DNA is TGCGCCAGCAGCTTGGTGTGGACTAGCGGGAGGGCCAATGAGCAGTTCTTC. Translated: CASSLVWTSGRANEQFF.